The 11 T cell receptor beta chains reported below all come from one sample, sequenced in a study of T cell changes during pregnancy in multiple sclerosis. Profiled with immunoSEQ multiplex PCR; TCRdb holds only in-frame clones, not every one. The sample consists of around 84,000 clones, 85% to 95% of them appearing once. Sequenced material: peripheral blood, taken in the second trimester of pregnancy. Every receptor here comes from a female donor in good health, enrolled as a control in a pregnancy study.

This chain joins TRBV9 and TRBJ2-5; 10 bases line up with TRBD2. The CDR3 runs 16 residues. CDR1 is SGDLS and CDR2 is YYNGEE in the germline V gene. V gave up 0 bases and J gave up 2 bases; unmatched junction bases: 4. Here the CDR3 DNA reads TGTGCCAGCAGCGTAGCCAGCGGGAGGGGTCAAGAGACCCAGTACTTC. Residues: CASSVASGRGQETQYF.

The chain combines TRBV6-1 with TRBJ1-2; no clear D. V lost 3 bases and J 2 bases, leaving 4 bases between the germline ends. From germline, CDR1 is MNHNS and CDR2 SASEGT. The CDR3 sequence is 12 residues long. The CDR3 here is CASSETNYGYTF. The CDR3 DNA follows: TGTGCCAGCAGTGAGACAAACTATGGCTACACCTTC.

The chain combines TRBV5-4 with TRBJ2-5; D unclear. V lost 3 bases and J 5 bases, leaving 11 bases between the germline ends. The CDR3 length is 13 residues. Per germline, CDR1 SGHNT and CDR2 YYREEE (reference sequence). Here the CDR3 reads CASSSYLLETQYF. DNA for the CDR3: TGTGCCAGCAGCTCTTATCTATTGGAGACCCAGTACTTC.

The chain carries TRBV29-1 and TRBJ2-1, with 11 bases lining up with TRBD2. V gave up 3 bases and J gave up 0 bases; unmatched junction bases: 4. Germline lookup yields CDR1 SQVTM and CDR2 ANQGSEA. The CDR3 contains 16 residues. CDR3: CSVDGTSGDSYNEQFF. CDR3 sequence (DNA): TGCAGCGTTGACGGGACTAGCGGAGACTCCTACAATGAGCAGTTCTTC.

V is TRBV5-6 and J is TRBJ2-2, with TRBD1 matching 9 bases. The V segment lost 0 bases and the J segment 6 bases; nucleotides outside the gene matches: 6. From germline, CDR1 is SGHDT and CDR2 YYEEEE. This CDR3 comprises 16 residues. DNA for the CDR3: TGTGCCAGCAGCTTGGGGGGACAGGGCTCCGCCGGGGAGCTGTTTTTT. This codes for CASSLGGQGSAGELFF. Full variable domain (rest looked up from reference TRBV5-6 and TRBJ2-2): DAGVTQSPTHLIKTRGQQVTLRCSPKSGHDTVSWYQQALGQGPQFIFQYYEEEERQRGNFPDRFSGHQFPNYSSELNVNALLLGDSALYLCASSLGGQGSAGELFFGEGSRLTVL.

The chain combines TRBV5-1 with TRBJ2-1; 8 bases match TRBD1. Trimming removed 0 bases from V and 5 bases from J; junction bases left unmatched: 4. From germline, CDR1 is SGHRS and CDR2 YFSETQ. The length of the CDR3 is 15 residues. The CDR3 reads CASSLVGQDHNEQFF. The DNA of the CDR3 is TGCGCCAGCAGCTTGGTGGGACAGGACCACAATGAGCAGTTCTTC.

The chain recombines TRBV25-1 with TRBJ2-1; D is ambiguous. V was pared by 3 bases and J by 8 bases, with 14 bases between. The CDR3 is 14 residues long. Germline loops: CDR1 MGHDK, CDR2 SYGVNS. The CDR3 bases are TGTGCCAGCAGTGACCCCTCCGGTTCGGATGAGCAGTTCTTC. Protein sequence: CASSDPSGSDEQFF.

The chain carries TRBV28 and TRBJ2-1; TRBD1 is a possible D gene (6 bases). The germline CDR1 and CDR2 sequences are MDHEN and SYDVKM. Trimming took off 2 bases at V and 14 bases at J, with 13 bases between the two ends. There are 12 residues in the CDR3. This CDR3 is CASSLEQGLKFF. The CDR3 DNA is TGTGCCAGCAGTTTAGAACAGGGATTGAAGTTCTTC.

CDR3 sequence: CASSSQAGAYEQYF. The CDR3 coding sequence is TGTGCCAGCAGTTCCCAAGCGGGGGCCTACGAGCAGTACTTC. This chain uses TRBV27 with TRBJ2-7, with 8 bases aligning to TRBD2. This CDR3 region has 14 residues. Trimming took 4 bases from V and 2 from J; bases not matched to a gene: 4. Germline CDR1 reads MNHEY; CDR2 reads SMNVEV (reference sequence).

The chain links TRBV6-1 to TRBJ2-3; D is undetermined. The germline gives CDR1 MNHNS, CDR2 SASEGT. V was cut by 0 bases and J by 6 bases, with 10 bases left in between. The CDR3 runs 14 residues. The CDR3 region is CASSEASVRDTQYF. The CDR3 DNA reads TGTGCCAGCAGTGAAGCGTCGGTGAGGGATACGCAGTATTTT.

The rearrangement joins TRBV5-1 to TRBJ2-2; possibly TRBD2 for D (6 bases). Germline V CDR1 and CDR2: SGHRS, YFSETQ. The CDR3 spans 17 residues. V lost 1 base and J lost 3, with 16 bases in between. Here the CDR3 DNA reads TGCGCCAGCAGCTTGCTAGCGAACTTCCTGGACACCGGGGAGCTGTTTTTT. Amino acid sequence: CASSLLANFLDTGELFF.